Listed below are T cell receptor beta chains from one sample, sequenced in a study of cytomegalovirus exposure and HLA in healthy donors. Assay: immunoSEQ multiplex PCR; the TCRdb copy retains only in-frame clones and omits some. The sample yields approximately 90,000 clones, roughly three quarters seen once. The specimen sequenced was PBMCs. The receptors shown here come from a male donor in good health and CMV-seronegative. CDR3s include the opening cysteine and the closing phenylalanine or tryptophan. A D gene is named only where the DNA matches it firmly. Where a row states a size, it is once, few, many or the class of an expanded clone; other rows omit it.

d_call	v_call	j_call	clone_size	cdr3_nt	cdr3_aa
-	TRBV28	TRBJ1-2	-	TGTGCCAGCAAGTACAGGGACTATGGCTACACCTTC	CASKYRDYGYTF
TRBD2	TRBV10-2	TRBJ2-1	-	TGCGCCAGCAGGGCGACCTTAAGCGGGAGCTCCTACAATGAGCAGTTCTTC	CASRATLSGSSYNEQFF
TRBD1	TRBV5-1	TRBJ2-4	-	TGCGCCAGCAGCGAAAGCCAGGGGGTTGAATACTTC	CASSESQGVEYF
-	TRBV9	TRBJ1-2	once	TGTGCCAGCAGCGTAGGAGGGGGGGACTATGGCTACACCTTC	CASSVGGGDYGYTF
-	TRBV6-1	TRBJ1-2	-	TGTGCCAGCAGTGAGAGTCTCTATGGCTACACCTTC	CASSESLYGYTF
-	TRBV9	TRBJ2-6	-	TGTGCCAGCAGCCCTCGGACACAGAGCTCTGGGGCCAACGTCCTGACTTTC	CASSPRTQSSGANVLTF
TRBD1	TRBV2	TRBJ1-2	-	TGTGCCAGCAGTGCCGGACAGGGGATTAATAGGGGCTACACCTTC	CASSAGQGINRGYTF
TRBD1	TRBV28	TRBJ2-1	once	TGTGCCAGCAGTTCTTCCGGGACAGGGCATTACAATGAGCAGTTCTTC	CASSSSGTGHYNEQFF
-	TRBV11-3	TRBJ2-7	-	TGTGCCAGCAGCCCCGCCGGAGAGTACTCCTACGAGCAGTACTTC	CASSPAGEYSYEQYF
-	TRBV5-4	TRBJ1-6	-	TGTGCCAGCAGCCCCCTTGTGGGGGGTTCACCCCTCCACTTT	CASSPLVGGSPLHF
-	TRBV6-5	TRBJ1-2	-	TGTGCCAGCAGTTACAGAGGGATTGATGGCTACACCTTC	CASSYRGIDGYTF
TRBD1	TRBV18	TRBJ1-6	few	TGTGCCAGCTCACCACCTTGGGTCGGACAGGGGGCGAATTCACCCCTCCACTTT	CASSPPWVGQGANSPLHF
-	TRBV19	TRBJ1-1	-	TGTGCCAGTAGTATACAGGGTGTCACTGAAGCTTTCTTT	CASSIQGVTEAFF
-	TRBV19	TRBJ2-7	-	TGTGCCAGTAGTATAGGATTCGCCGTCAGCTCCTACGAGCAGTACTTC	CASSIGFAVSSYEQYF
-	TRBV19	TRBJ1-5	-	TGTGCCAGTAGTGGAGGGTTTAACAGCAATCAGCCCCAGCATTTT	CASSGGFNSNQPQHF
TRBD1	TRBV27	TRBJ2-2	-	TGTGCCAGCAGTTTACCCGGGACAGGGAACACCGGGGAGCTGTTTTTT	CASSLPGTGNTGELFF
TRBD1	TRBV19	TRBJ1-2	-	TGTGCCAGTAGTCCAGGACAGGGGTTGAGCACCTTC	CASSPGQGLSTF
TRBD1	TRBV4-3	TRBJ2-2	-	TGCGCCAGCAGCCACGGGACAGGGCTCACCGGGGAGCTGTTTTTT	CASSHGTGLTGELFF
TRBD1	TRBV7-9	TRBJ2-6	once	TGTGCCAGCAGCTCACGGACAGGGGGCTCTGGGGCCAACGTCCTGACTTTC	CASSSRTGGSGANVLTF
-	TRBV7-6	TRBJ2-3	once	TGTGCCAGCAGCCCCGAGCCAGGACTACACAGCACAGATACGCAGTATTTT	CASSPEPGLHSTDTQYF
TRBD2	TRBV18	TRBJ2-7	-	TGTGCCAGCTCACCGGGTGGAGCGGGGGCTCTCTACGAGCAGTACTTC	CASSPGGAGALYEQYF
-	TRBV27	TRBJ2-1	-	TGTGCCAGCAGTTTGGAGGGAGTCCGGAATGAGCAGTTCTTC	CASSLEGVRNEQFF
TRBD1	TRBV5-1	TRBJ1-1	-	TGCGCCAGCAGCCCGAGACAGGGGCTCACTGAAGCTTTCTTT	CASSPRQGLTEAFF